The rows below give T cell receptor beta chains drawn from one sample of a study of blood T cell repertoires in COVID-19. The method was immunoSEQ multiplex PCR; TCRdb's version includes in-frame clones alone and lacks a portion of them. Of around 170,000 clones listed, roughly 77% were seen once; the top ten hold 12%. The sample consisted of peripheral blood. Receptors were obtained from an elderly woman with COVID-19, enrolled during active disease. CDR3s include the opening cysteine and the closing phenylalanine or tryptophan.

v_gene: TRBV29-1; len: 13; CDR3aa: CSVGTGLGTEAFF
v_gene: TRBV27; len: 13; CDR3aa: CASSLAPANTQYF
v_gene: TRBV24-1; len: 14; CDR3aa: CATSDPQRAETQYF
v_gene: TRBV7-9; len: 12; CDR3aa: CASTWGEDEQYF
v_gene: TRBV5-1; len: 17; CDR3aa: CASSAGLAGAAYNEQFF
v_gene: TRBV6-1; len: 15; CDR3aa: CASSESPGGGETQYF
v_gene: TRBV2; len: 13; CDR3aa: CASKEGANYGYTF
v_gene: TRBV7-9; len: 13; CDR3aa: CASSSGTRQTQYF
v_gene: TRBV6-5; len: 16; CDR3aa: CASSYSRTRATDTQYF
v_gene: TRBV7-9; len: 15; CDR3aa: CASSRREESTDTQYF
v_gene: TRBV2; len: 13; CDR3aa: CASQTSGTDTQYF
v_gene: TRBV21-1; len: 16; CDR3aa: CASSKGGSWHSYEQYF
v_gene: TRBV18; len: 18; CDR3aa: CASSPVAVVEGSNSPLHF
v_gene: TRBV11-3; len: 13; CDR3aa: CASSPRTGLEAFF
v_gene: TRBV4-3; len: 13; CDR3aa: CASSQVAGSGYTF
v_gene: TRBV7-7; len: 15; CDR3aa: CASSPTDRVSDTQYF
v_gene: TRBV24-1; len: 18; CDR3aa: CATSDLGTSGRITDTQYF
v_gene: TRBV5-1; len: 15; CDR3aa: CASSLVLAANNEQFF
v_gene: TRBV7-9; len: 17; CDR3aa: CASSAVPGQASSYEQYF
v_gene: TRBV29-1; len: 13; CDR3aa: CSVTGTSATEQYF
v_gene: TRBV6-1; len: 15; CDR3aa: CASSEHTSSYNEQFF
v_gene: TRBV29-1; len: 15; CDR3aa: CSAFRPTGPYNEQFF
v_gene: TRBV10-3; len: 14; CDR3aa: CAISEPGQAGEQFF
v_gene: TRBV4-1; len: 14; CDR3aa: CASSQGAGWRPQHF
v_gene: TRBV2; len: 16; CDR3aa: CASSEQVLAGVDTQYF
v_gene: TRBV27; len: 15; CDR3aa: CASSLKGATYNEQFF
v_gene: TRBV14; len: 16; CDR3aa: CASSHPRDSDSYEQYF
v_gene: TRBV19; len: 13; CDR3aa: CASSISQGTEAFF
v_gene: TRBV19; len: 15; CDR3aa: CASSMKGVYTGELFF
v_gene: TRBV19; len: 18; CDR3aa: CASSPQRASGRHTYEQYF
v_gene: TRBV2; len: 12; CDR3aa: CASDLTGNIQYF
v_gene: TRBV28; len: 16; CDR3aa: CASSPLGRGPYNEQFF
v_gene: TRBV2; len: 16; CDR3aa: CASSDPSGGATDTQYF
v_gene: TRBV7-7; len: 16; CDR3aa: CASSFRREDPVETQYF
v_gene: TRBV19; len: 14; CDR3aa: CASSPTGGGQPQHF
v_gene: TRBV28; len: 13; CDR3aa: CASSFPRETEAFF
v_gene: TRBV7-6; len: 15; CDR3aa: CASSFLPGSYNEQFF
v_gene: TRBV27; len: 13; CDR3aa: CASSPGQYTEAFF
v_gene: TRBV28; len: 14; CDR3aa: CASSIEGLVTEAFF
v_gene: TRBV19; len: 16; CDR3aa: CASSIRTGGLNTEAFF
v_gene: TRBV5-1; len: 15; CDR3aa: CASSLDDRASGELFF
v_gene: TRBV5-4; len: 15; CDR3aa: CASSSRTGDNSPLHF
v_gene: TRBV6-5; len: 16; CDR3aa: CASSYSKLAGHNEQFF
v_gene: TRBV5-1; len: 16; CDR3aa: CASSFQRALAYNEQFF
v_gene: TRBV2; len: 14; CDR3aa: CASSGYRDIALYTF